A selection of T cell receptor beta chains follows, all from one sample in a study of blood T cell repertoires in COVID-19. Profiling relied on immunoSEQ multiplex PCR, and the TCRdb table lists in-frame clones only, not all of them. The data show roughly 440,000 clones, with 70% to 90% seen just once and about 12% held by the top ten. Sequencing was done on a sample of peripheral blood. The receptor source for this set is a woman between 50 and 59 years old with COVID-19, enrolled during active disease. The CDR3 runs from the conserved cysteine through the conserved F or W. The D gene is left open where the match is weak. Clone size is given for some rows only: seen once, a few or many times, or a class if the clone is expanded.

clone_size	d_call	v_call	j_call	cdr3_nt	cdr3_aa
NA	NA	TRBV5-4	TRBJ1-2	TGTGCCAGCAGCTTGAGCGGGAGCCAGGCCGATTCCTATGGCTACACCTTC	CASSLSGSQADSYGYTF
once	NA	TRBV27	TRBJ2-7	TGTGCCAGCAGTCCCCCAGCAGGGATCCTCCCCTACGAGCAGTACTTC	CASSPPAGILPYEQYF
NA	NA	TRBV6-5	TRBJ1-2	TGTGCCAGCAGTTACAACAAGAACTATGGCTACACCTTC	CASSYNKNYGYTF
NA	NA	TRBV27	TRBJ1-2	TGTGCCAGCAGTTTTCTCAGACAGGACAGCTACACCTTC	CASSFLRQDSYTF
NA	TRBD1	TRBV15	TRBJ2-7	TGTGCCAGCTCTCCGGGACAGGGCTACGAGCAGTACTTC	CASSPGQGYEQYF
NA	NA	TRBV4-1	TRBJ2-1	TGCGCCAGCAGCCAAGGAGGGGCACAGGGCAATGAGCAGTTCTTC	CASSQGGAQGNEQFF
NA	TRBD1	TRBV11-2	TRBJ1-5	TGTGCCAGCAGCCTACAGGGGCAGGGTCAGCCCCAGCATTTT	CASSLQGQGQPQHF
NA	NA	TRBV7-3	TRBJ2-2	TGTGCCAGCAGCTTAACCTTGAACACCGGGGAGCTGTTTTTT	CASSLTLNTGELFF
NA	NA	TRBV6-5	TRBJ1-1	TGTGCCAGCTCGGAGGGGCGTCGGGCTTTCTTT	CASSEGRRAFF
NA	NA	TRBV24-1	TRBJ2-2	TGTGCCACCGCGGAGGGTTACACCGGGGAGCTGTTTTTT	CATAEGYTGELFF
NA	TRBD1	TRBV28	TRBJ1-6	TGTGCCAGCAGTCGGGACAGGGGGGGTAATTCACCCCTCCACTTT	CASSRDRGGNSPLHF
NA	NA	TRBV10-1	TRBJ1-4	TGCGCCACCCTCTCAGGGGCCGGTGATGAAAAACTGTTTTTT	CATLSGAGDEKLFF
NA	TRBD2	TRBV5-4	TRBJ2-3	TGTGCCAGCAGCTTGGGGGGGGGAATTTTAAGCGATACGCAGTATTTT	CASSLGGGILSDTQYF
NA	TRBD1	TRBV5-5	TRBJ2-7	TGTGCCAGCAGCTATACGTCCGGGACAGGGGCCTACGAGCAGTACTTC	CASSYTSGTGAYEQYF
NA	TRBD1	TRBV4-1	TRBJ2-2	TGCGCCAGCAGCCTCCCAGGGGGTCGGGGTACCGGGGAGCTGTTTTTT	CASSLPGGRGTGELFF
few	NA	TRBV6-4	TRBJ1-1	TGTGCCAGCAGTGTCGTAGAGAACACTGAAGCTTTCTTT	CASSVVENTEAFF
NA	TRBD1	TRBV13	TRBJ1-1	TGTGCCAGCAGCTATCGACAGGGGCTGGCTGAAGCTTTCTTT	CASSYRQGLAEAFF
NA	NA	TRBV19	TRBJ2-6	TGTGCCAGTAGTATCCCCTCAGGGGCCGGGGCCAACGTCCTGACTTTC	CASSIPSGAGANVLTF
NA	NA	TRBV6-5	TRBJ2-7	TGTGCCCCCAGAAGAGGGACCTACGAGCAGTACTTC	CAPRRGTYEQYF
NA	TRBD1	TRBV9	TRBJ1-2	TGTGCCAGCAGCGAGGGGACAGGGCCTCCCTATGGCTACACCTTC	CASSEGTGPPYGYTF
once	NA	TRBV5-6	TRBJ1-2	TGTGCCAGCAGCTGGGGGGACGCAGCTAACTATGGCTACACCTTC	CASSWGDAANYGYTF
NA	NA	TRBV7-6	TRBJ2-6	TGTGCCAGCAGCTGGCCCCAGGGTACTGGGGCCAACGTCCTGACTTTC	CASSWPQGTGANVLTF
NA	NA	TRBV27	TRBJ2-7	TGTGCCAGCAGTTCTTTAAGTGGGGGGAAGTCCTACGAGCAGTACTTC	CASSSLSGGKSYEQYF
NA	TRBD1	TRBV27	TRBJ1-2	TGTGCCAGCAGGGACAGGGCAGGGGTCGGGGCCTATGGCTACACCTTC	CASRDRAGVGAYGYTF
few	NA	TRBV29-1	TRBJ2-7	TGCAGCGTTGAAGATCAGGCCTTCTCCTACGAGCAGTACTTC	CSVEDQAFSYEQYF
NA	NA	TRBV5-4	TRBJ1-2	TGTGCCAGCAGCTCCCAGTGGGGGGGCGACTATGGCTACACCTTC	CASSSQWGGDYGYTF